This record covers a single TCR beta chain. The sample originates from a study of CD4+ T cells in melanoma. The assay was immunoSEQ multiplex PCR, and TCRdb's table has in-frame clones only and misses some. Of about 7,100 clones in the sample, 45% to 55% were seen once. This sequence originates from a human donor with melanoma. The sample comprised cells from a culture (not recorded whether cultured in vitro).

Here the CDR3 reads CAWSNDYRGDLRETQYF. The CDR3 DNA reads TGTGCCTGGAGTAATGACTACCGGGGGGATCTACGAGAGACCCAGTACTTC. The chain uses TRBV30 and TRBJ2-5; 7 bases are a match to TRBD2. The V segment lost 2 bases and the J segment 4 bases; nucleotides outside the gene matches: 16. CDR3 size: 17 residues. In germline, CDR1 is GTSNPN, CDR2 SVGIG (reference sequence).